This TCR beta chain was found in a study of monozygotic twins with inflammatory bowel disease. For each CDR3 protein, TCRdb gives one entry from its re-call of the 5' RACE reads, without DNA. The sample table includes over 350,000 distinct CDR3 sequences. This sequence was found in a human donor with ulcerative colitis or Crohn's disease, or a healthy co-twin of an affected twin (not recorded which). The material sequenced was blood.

The CDR3 is CASSPTRENTGELFF. The chain recombines TRBV27 with TRBJ2-2; TCRdb indicates TRBD2, and absent DNA this call remains unverified. CDR3 length: 15 residues. Germline-derived CDR1 and CDR2 are MNHEY and SMNVEV (reference sequence).